These 21 T cell receptor beta chains share one sample of origin, sequenced in a study of blood T cell repertoires in COVID-19. Sequencing was performed with immunoSEQ multiplex PCR; in TCRdb, only in-frame clones are kept and a portion is missing. The sample lists approximately 140,000 clones, 80% to 90% occurring once. Sequencing was performed on PBMCs or T cells enriched from blood (not recorded which). The receptor source for this set is a man between 35 and 55 years old with acute COVID-19.

This clone was counted a few times. This chain joins TRBV23-1 and TRBJ1-5; D not resolved. TRBV23-1 is marked as an open reading frame, function uncertain. The CDR3 contains 14 residues. The V gene lost 0 bases and the J gene lost 5 bases, with 8 bases spanning the gap. CDR3 sequence reads: CASSQSLSHQPQHF. CDR3 coding DNA: TGCGCCAGCAGTCAATCACTAAGTCATCAGCCCCAGCATTTT.

The rearrangement uses TRBV29-1 and TRBJ1-2, with D perhaps matching TRBD1 (6 bases). Looked up from germline, CDR1 is SQVTM and CDR2 is ANQGSEA. The CDR3 covers 14 residues. The V end was cut by 2 bases, the J end by 6 bases, with 16 bases between. The CDR3 nucleotides read TGCAGCGTTGAATCGGGGGGGGCTAGAAATGGCTACACCTTC. Translation gives CSVESGGARNGYTF.

V and J are TRBV28 and TRBJ1-6; 8 bases fit TRBD1. The trim removed 0 bases at V and 7 bases at J, leaving 2 bases unmatched. This CDR3 spans 15 amino acids. Germline values: CDR1 MDHEN, CDR2 SYDVKM. CDR3 region: CASSLWDRANSPLHF. As DNA, the CDR3 is TGTGCCAGCAGTTTATGGGACAGGGCAAATTCACCCCTCCACTTT.

The chain carries TRBV11-1 and TRBJ2-5; TRBD2 is a possible D gene (6 bases). The germline CDR1 and CDR2 sequences are SGHAT and FQDESV (reference sequence). CDR3 length: 14 residues. V gave up 3 bases and J gave up 1 base, with 9 bases separating them. CDR3 residues: CASSFLGGQETQYF. The CDR3 DNA reads TGTGCCAGCAGCTTTTTGGGGGGCCAAGAGACCCAGTACTTC.

V usage is TRBV6-2 or TRBV6-3 and J usage is TRBJ2-1; D not certain. Trimming pared 4 bases from V and 7 bases from J, leaving 8 bases between. Per germline, CDR1 MNHEY and CDR2 SVGEGT. This CDR3 has 12 residues. In nucleotides, the CDR3 is TGTGCCAGCAGTTTCCTAGTAAATGAGCAGTTCTTC. Translated, it gives CASSFLVNEQFF.

The chain uses TRBV6-5 and TRBJ1-4; D might be TRBD1 (6 bases). This CDR3 spans 14 amino acids. V lost 2 bases and J 8 bases, leaving 12 bases between the germline ends. From germline, CDR1 is MNHEY and CDR2 SVGAGI. The CDR3 nucleotides are TGTGCCAGCAGTTACAGGGGACAAGTCGAAAAACTGTTTTTT. Translating it yields CASSYRGQVEKLFF.

In this sample, this clone turned up once. At the DNA level, this CDR3 is encoded by other sequences in the same sample as well. The V and J genes are TRBV18 and TRBJ2-7; TRBD2 aligns across 11 bases. With V trimmed by 3 bases and J by 2 bases, 3 bases remained unmatched. Germline V gene lookup returns CDR1 KGHSH and CDR2 LQKENI. The CDR3 sequence is 15 residues long. CDR3: CASSPGTSGTYEQYF. CDR3 DNA: TGTGCCAGCTCACCGGGGACTAGCGGTACCTACGAGCAGTACTTC.

The genes are TRBV12-5 and TRBJ1-1, with a weak D call TRBD1 (6 bases). Germline V gene sequence: CDR1 LGHNT, CDR2 FRNRAP. The CDR3 sequence is 13 residues long. With 5 bases removed from V and 4 bases from J, the gap between germline ends came to 11 bases. The CDR3 protein is CASGPPGATEAFF. CDR3 DNA sequence: TGTGCTAGTGGTCCGCCAGGGGCCACTGAAGCTTTCTTT. The full variable domain, completed using reference TRBV12-5 and TRBJ1-1, is DARVTQTPRHKVTEMGQEVTMRCQPILGHNTVFWYRQTMMQGLELLAYFRNRAPLDDSGMPKDRFSAEMPDATLATLKIQPSEPRDSAVYFCASGPPGATEAFFGQGTRLTVV.

This clone was seen a single time. The chain has TRBV27 and TRBJ1-1; D remains ambiguous. The CDR3 covers 13 residues. The germline V gene encodes CDR1 MNHEY and CDR2 SMNVEV (reference sequence). V lost 6 bases to trimming and J lost 5 bases, with 13 bases between them. CDR3 sequence: CASSDRPGTEAFF. In nucleotides, the CDR3 is TGTGCCAGCAGCGATAGACCGGGGACTGAAGCTTTCTTT.

The rearrangement joins TRBV27 to TRBJ2-7; tentatively, D is TRBD1 (7 bases). V lost 2 bases to trimming and J lost 1 base, with 30 bases between them. CDR1 is MNHEY, CDR2 SMNVEV, per germline (reference sequence). This CDR3 has 21 amino acids. The CDR3 is CASSLRAPDRTGVPGSYEQYF. The CDR3 DNA follows: TGTGCCAGCAGTTTAAGGGCCCCGGACAGGACGGGGGTCCCGGGGTCCTACGAGCAGTACTTC.

This chain links TRBV7-3 with TRBJ2-6, with D possibly TRBD1 on 5 matching bases. The CDR3 loop spans 15 amino acids. V was pared by 2 bases and J by 4 bases, with 9 bases between. Germline V CDR1 and CDR2: SGHTA, FQGTGA. CDR3 bases: TGTGCCAGCAGCTTATGGGGCTCAGGGGCCAACGTCCTGACTTTC. It encodes CASSLWGSGANVLTF.

This chain joins TRBV10-3 and TRBJ2-7, with 7 bases that match TRBD1. This CDR3 has 13 amino acids. The germline CDR1 and CDR2 sequences are ENHRY and SYGVKD. V shed 6 bases and J 6 bases; nucleotides not matched to a gene: 8. DNA of the CDR3: TGTGCCATCAGGGGCTTGACAGGGAGCGAGCAGTACTTC. Translation gives CAIRGLTGSEQYF.

The sample holds one count of this clone. The CDR3 protein is CASRPGGTDTQYF. The CDR3 nucleotides read TGTGCCAGCAGACCGGGGGGCACAGATACGCAGTATTTT. This sequence joins TRBV9 and TRBJ2-3, with D perhaps matching TRBD2 (6 bases). Per germline, CDR1 SGDLS and CDR2 YYNGEE. V was cut by 5 bases and J by 1 base, with 8 bases left in between. This CDR3 is 13 amino acids long.

This chain joins TRBV9 and TRBJ2-2; 11 nucleotides match TRBD1. The V and J ends lost 0 bases and 4 bases, in that order; junction bases with no gene match: 2. Germline loops: CDR1 SGDLS, CDR2 YYNGEE. The CDR3 sequence is 16 residues long. The CDR3 region is CASSVAGQGVTGELFF. The CDR3 DNA is TGTGCCAGCAGCGTAGCGGGACAGGGGGTCACCGGGGAGCTGTTTTTT.

The rearrangement links TRBV11-2 to TRBJ1-1; TRBD1 aligns across 8 bases. This CDR3 contains 14 residues. Germline V gene lookup returns CDR1 SGHAT and CDR2 FQNNGV. J gave up 7 bases and V 5 bases, and 9 bases lay outside the gene matches. The CDR3 is CASSGQGMGGEAFF. Here the CDR3 DNA reads TGTGCCAGCAGCGGACAGGGTATGGGAGGTGAAGCTTTCTTT.

This chain links TRBV6-4 with TRBJ1-6, with D unclear. Germline values: CDR1 MRHNA, CDR2 SNTAGT. The CDR3 covers 13 residues. The germline V and J ends were trimmed by 3 bases and 12 bases, with 12 bases remaining between them. In DNA form, the CDR3 reads TGTGCCAGCAGTGAGCAGGCCGGAGGACCCCTCCACTTT. Its protein product is CASSEQAGGPLHF.

The CDR3, as DNA: TGTGCCAGCAGACTCGGAGGGCAGGGGGCCAGTGAAGCTTTCTTT. Translation: CASRLGGQGASEAFF. V gene TRBV28 combines with J gene TRBJ1-1, with 8 bases matching TRBD1. Germline V gene lookup returns CDR1 MDHEN and CDR2 SYDVKM. J lost 7 bases, V lost 6 bases, and 13 bases had no gene match. CDR3 size: 15 residues.

The chain employs TRBV30 and TRBJ1-5; D is uncertain. V dropped 0 bases and J dropped 6 bases, with 15 bases sitting between them. Germline CDR1 and CDR2: GTSNPN and SVGIG (reference sequence). This CDR3 has 15 amino acids. CDR3 in amino acids: CAWSVRPGGSQPQHF. The CDR3 DNA follows: TGTGCCTGGAGTGTACGGCCAGGTGGGAGTCAGCCCCAGCATTTT. Drawing the rest from reference TRBV30 and TRBJ1-5, the complete variable domain is SQTIHQWPATLVQPVGSPLSLECTVEGTSNPNLYWYRQAAGRGLQLLFYSVGIGQISSEVPQNLSASRPQDRQFILSSKKLLLSDSGFYLCAWSVRPGGSQPQHFGDGTRLSIL.

V usage is TRBV29-1 and J usage is TRBJ1-5; the D gene is possibly TRBD1 (6 bases). Trimming cost V 3 bases and J 3 bases, with 9 bases left between them. The CDR3 totals 13 residues. Germline-derived CDR1 and CDR2 are SQVTM and ANQGSEA. CDR3 in amino acids: CSVEDRDNQPQHF. Here the CDR3 DNA reads TGCAGCGTTGAGGACAGAGACAATCAGCCCCAGCATTTT.

The CDR3: CASSLGGQDPYEQYF. As DNA, the CDR3 is TGTGCCAGCAGCTTGGGAGGACAGGACCCCTACGAGCAGTACTTC. This chain uses TRBV5-6 with TRBJ2-7; 7 nucleotides agree with TRBD1. The trim removed 0 bases at V and 2 bases at J, leaving 5 bases unmatched. There are 15 residues in the CDR3. Germline V gene sequence: CDR1 SGHDT, CDR2 YYEEEE.

J is TRBJ1-2 and V is TRBV6-5; 8 bases line up with TRBD1. V trimming: 6 bases; J trimming: 5 bases; junction bases outside the gene matches: 5. CDR1 is MNHEY and CDR2 is SVGAGI in the germline V gene. The CDR3 runs 13 residues. The DNA of the CDR3 is TGTGCCAGCAGACAGACAGGGGAGTATGGCTACACCTTC. Translating it yields CASRQTGEYGYTF.